This T cell receptor (beta chain) stems from a study of Ad26.COV2.S vaccination and SARS-CoV-2 variants. Sample treatment: roughly 18 received Ad26.COV2.S at low or high dose, single or two shots; 5 received placebo; per-sample allocation not given. At day 63 after the first vaccine or placebo injection, samples were drawn. The CDR3 is made up of 14 amino acids. Trimming removed 1 base from V and 6 bases from J, with 12 bases in between. Per germline, CDR1 MDHEN and CDR2 SYDVKM. Some clones are missing from TCRdb's copy, which holds only in-frame ones; the method was immunoSEQ multiplex PCR. The sample has 350,000 to 400,000 clones, more than 85% seen once.

The V call is TRBV28, the J call TRBJ1-1; unclear D gene. The sequencing used peripheral blood, collected in a trial of Ad26.COV2.S vaccine versus placebo. The TCR originated in a person between 18 and 65 years old who received the Ad26.COV2.S COVID-19 vaccine or a placebo. Here the CDR3 reads CASSLLSRNAEAFF. In DNA, the CDR3 is TGTGCCAGCAGTTTATTAAGTCGCAATGCTGAAGCTTTCTTT.